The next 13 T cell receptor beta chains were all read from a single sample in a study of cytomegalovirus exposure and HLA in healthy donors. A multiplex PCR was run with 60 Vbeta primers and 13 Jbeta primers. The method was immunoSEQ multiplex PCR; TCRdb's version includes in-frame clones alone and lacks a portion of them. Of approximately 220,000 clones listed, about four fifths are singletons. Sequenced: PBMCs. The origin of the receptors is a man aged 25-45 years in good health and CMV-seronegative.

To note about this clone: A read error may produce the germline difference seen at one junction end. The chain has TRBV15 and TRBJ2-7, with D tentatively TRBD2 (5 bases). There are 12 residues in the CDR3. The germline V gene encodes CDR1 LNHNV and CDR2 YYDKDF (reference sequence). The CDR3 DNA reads TGTGCCACCAGCAGAGACGTCGGAGGTTGGGACTTC. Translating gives CATSRDVGGWDF.

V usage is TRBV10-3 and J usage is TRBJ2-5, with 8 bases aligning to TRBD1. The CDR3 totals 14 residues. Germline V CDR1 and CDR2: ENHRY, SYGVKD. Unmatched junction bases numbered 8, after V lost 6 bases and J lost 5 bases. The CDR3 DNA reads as TGTGCCATCAGGGGAGCAGGGGGCCGGGAGACCCAGTACTTC. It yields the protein CAIRGAGGRETQYF.

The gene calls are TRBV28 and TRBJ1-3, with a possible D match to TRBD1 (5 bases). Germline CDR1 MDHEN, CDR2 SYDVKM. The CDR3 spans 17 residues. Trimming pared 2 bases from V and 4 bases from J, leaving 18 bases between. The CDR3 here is CASSLLGGRPGGNTIYF. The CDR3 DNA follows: TGTGCCAGCAGTTTACTGGGGGGAAGGCCGGGGGGAAACACCATATATTTT.

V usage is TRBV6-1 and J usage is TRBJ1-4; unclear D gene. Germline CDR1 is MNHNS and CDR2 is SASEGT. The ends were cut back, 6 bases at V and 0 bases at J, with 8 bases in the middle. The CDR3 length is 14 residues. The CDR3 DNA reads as TGTGCCAGCAGCTTAATTTCAACTAATGAAAAACTGTTTTTT. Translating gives CASSLISTNEKLFF.

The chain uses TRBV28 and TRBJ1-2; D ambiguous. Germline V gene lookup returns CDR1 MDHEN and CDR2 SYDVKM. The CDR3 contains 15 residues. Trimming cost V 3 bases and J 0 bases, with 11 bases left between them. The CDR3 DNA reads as TGTGCCAGCAGTTTCCCCGACGGAGCTAACTATGGCTACACCTTC. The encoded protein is CASSFPDGANYGYTF.

CDR3 DNA: TGCGCCAGCAGCCCTCGGACACGCGATGAAAAACTGTTTTTT. It codes for CASSPRTRDEKLFF. The chain is built from TRBV4-3 and TRBJ1-4, with a weak D call TRBD1 (5 bases). The germline V gene encodes CDR1 LGHNA and CDR2 YSLEER. V lost 4 bases and J 6 bases, leaving 12 bases between the germline ends. This CDR3 spans 14 amino acids.

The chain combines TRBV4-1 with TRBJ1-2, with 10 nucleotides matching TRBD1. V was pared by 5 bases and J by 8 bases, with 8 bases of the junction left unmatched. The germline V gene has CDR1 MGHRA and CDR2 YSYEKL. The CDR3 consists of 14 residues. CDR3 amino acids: CASSYDRGRMGYTF. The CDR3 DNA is TGCGCCAGCAGCTACGACAGGGGGCGCATGGGCTACACCTTC.

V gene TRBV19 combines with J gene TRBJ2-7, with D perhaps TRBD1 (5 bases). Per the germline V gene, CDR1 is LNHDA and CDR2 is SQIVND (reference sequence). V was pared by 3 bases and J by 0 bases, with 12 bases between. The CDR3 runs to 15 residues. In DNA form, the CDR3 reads TGTGCCAGTAGTATCGGTCCCGACAGCTCCTACGAGCAGTACTTC. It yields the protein CASSIGPDSSYEQYF.

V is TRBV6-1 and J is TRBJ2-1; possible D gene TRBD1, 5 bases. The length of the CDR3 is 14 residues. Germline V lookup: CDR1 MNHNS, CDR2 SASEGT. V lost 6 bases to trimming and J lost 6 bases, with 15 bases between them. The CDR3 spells CASSRVSRGNEQFF. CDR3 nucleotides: TGTGCCAGCAGCAGGGTCTCCCGCGGCAATGAGCAGTTCTTC.

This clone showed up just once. Written as DNA, the CDR3 is TGTGCCAGCAGTGAATCTGCTGGGAGCTACAATGAGCAGTTCTTC. Protein: CASSESAGSYNEQFF. The chain joins TRBV2 to TRBJ2-1, with a weak D call TRBD2 (5 bases). V was cut by 2 bases and J by 3 bases, with 11 bases left in between. The CDR3 consists of 15 residues. Germline V lookup: CDR1 SNHLY, CDR2 FYNNEI. Full variable domain (outside the CDR3, taken from reference TRBV2 and TRBJ2-1): EPEVTQTPSHQVTQMGQEVILRCVPISNHLYFYWYRQILGQKVEFLVSFYNNEISEKSEIFDDQFSVERPDGSNFTLKIRSTKLEDSAMYFCASSESAGSYNEQFFGPGTRLTVL.

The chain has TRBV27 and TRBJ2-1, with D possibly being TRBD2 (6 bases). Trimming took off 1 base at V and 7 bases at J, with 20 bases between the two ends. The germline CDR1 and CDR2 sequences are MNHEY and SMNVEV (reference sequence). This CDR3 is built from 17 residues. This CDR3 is CASSLYPPRGPGNEQFF. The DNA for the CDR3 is TGTGCCAGCAGTTTATACCCTCCGCGGGGTCCGGGGAATGAGCAGTTCTTC.

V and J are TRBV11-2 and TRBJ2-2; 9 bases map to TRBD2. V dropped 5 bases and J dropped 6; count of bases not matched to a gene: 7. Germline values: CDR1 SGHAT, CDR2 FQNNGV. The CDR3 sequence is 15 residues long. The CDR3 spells CASSLSGGKAGELFF. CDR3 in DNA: TGTGCCAGCAGCCTAAGCGGGGGGAAAGCCGGGGAGCTGTTTTTT.

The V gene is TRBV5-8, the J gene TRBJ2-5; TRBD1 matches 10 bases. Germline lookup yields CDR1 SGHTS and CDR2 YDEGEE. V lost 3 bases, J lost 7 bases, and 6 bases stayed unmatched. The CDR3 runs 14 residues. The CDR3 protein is CASSSGTGEGTQYF. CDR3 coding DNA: TGTGCCAGCAGCTCCGGGACAGGGGAAGGGACCCAGTACTTC.